The T cell receptor beta chain under discussion was sequenced for a study of OX40 agonist ivuxolimab in advanced cancers. Background on the whole study: Ivuxolimab, which targeted the costimulatory receptor OX40 (CD134), was an agonistic, fully human IgG2 monoclonal antibody. Partial responses occurred in three dose-escalation patients, of whom one had hepatocellular carcinoma and two had cutaneous melanoma. In the dose-escalation cohort, around four fifths of patients were male, and the mean age was approximately 60 years with a range of roughly 20 to 80. The purpose of peripheral TCRbeta sequencing was to test whether ivuxolimab changed TCR sequence diversity and led to clonal T-cell expansion. Of the 50 or so patients in dose escalation, approximately 20 had hepatocellular carcinoma, roughly 15 had melanoma, 9 had renal cell carcinoma and 9 had head and neck cancer. The paper describes the monotherapy dose-escalation part (N of about 52 patients) of the phase I trial of ivuxolimab. Prior anti-PD-1, anti-PD-L1 or anti-CTLA-4 therapy was permitted, and checkpoint inhibitors had been received by around 39% of dose-escalation patients. Intravenous ivuxolimab was administered to patients every 2 weeks at six dose levels: 0.01, 0.1, 0.3, 1.5, 3 and 10 mg/kg.

In the germline V gene, CDR1 corresponds to SGDLS and CDR2 to YYNGEE. The CDR3 measures 19 amino acids from cysteine to phenylalanine. The retained sequence is limited to the CDR3, 57 bases, with the frame set at the first base. The germline ends are 19 bases apart after V is trimmed by 3 bases and J by 0 bases. On this clone itself: It lacks a known antigen. It has no much larger one-base neighbor in the sample; base qualities were not kept.

What the authors observed across the whole study: Antigen specificity was not determined for the clonally expanded peripheral T cells. After ivuxolimab, expanded clones were on average more numerous among CD8+ T cells than among CD4+ T cells. Low levels of normalized T-cell clonal expansion were also seen in some patients who did not respond. Partial responders in the 0.1-3.0 mg/kg groups had among the lowest normalized peripheral clonal expansion, especially among CD8+ T cells. Clonal expansion of both CD4+ and CD8+ blood T cells was observed from baseline to week 6 at doses 0.1 to 3.0 mg/kg.

To sequence the TCRbeta CDR3 region, genomic DNA was isolated from the sorted cells. The immunoSEQ Assay was used for sequencing of TCRbeta CDR3 regions. What TCRdb holds here is the immuneACCESS table cut down to in-frame rearrangements. Part of the clones is not present; checked against another copy, under half of the missing clones reflect an unresolved V gene, and the others are unexplained. This sample is represented by fewer than 85,000 clones; around 90% of them were singletons. More than 8.5% of the sample belongs to the ten largest clones. Patients with a history of autoimmune disease or receiving systemic immunosuppression were excluded from the trial. Peripheral blood for TCR sequencing was drawn from every dose cohort at baseline, at cycle 4 day 1 and at cycle 7 day 1. The samples were drawn from a first-in-human, open-label, multicenter phase I dose-escalation trial of ivuxolimab. Adults with locally advanced or metastatic melanoma, renal cell carcinoma, hepatocellular carcinoma or head and neck squamous cell carcinoma were enrolled in the trial. Before TCR sequencing, CD4+ and CD8+ T cells were separately sorted from peripheral blood.

This TCR derives from an adult with an advanced solid tumor such as melanoma, head and neck, liver or kidney cancer. The V and J segments used are TRBV9 and TRBJ1-6; TRBD1 is possibly the D segment (5 matching bases). Sequencing used CD4+ or CD8+ T cells sorted from blood, obtained in a trial of the OX40 agonist ivuxolimab. The encoded CDR3 is CASSARGGIRSSYNSPLHF. The DNA reads as follows: TGTGCCAGCAGCGCCCGGGGGGGAATTCGGAGCTCCTATAATTCACCCCTCCACTTT.